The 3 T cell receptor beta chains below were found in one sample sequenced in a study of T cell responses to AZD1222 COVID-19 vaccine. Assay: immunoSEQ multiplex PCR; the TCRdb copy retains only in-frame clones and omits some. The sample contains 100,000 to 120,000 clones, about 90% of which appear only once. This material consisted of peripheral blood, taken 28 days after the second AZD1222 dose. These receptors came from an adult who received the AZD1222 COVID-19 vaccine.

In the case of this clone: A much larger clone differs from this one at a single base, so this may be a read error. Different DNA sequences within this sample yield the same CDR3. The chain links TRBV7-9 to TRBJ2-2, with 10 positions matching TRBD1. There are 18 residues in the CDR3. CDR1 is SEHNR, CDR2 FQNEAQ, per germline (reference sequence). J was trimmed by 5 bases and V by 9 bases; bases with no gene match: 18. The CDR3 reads CASEPKTGGGPGTGELFF. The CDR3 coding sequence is TGTGCCAGTGAACCAAAGACAGGGGGCGGGCCGGGGACCGGGGAGCTGTTTTTT.

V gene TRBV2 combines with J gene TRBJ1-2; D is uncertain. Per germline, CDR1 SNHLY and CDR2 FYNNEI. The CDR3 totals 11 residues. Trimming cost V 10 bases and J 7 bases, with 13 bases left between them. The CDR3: CAILVGGGYTF. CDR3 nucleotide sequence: TGTGCCATCCTCGTCGGAGGTGGCTACACCTTC.

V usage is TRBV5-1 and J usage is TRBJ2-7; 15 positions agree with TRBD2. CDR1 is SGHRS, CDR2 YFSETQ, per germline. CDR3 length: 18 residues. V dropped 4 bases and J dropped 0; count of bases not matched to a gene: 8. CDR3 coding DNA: TGCGCCAGCAGCGGAGCCGGGACTAGCGGGAGGAGCTCCTACGAGCAGTACTTC. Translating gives CASSGAGTSGRSSYEQYF.